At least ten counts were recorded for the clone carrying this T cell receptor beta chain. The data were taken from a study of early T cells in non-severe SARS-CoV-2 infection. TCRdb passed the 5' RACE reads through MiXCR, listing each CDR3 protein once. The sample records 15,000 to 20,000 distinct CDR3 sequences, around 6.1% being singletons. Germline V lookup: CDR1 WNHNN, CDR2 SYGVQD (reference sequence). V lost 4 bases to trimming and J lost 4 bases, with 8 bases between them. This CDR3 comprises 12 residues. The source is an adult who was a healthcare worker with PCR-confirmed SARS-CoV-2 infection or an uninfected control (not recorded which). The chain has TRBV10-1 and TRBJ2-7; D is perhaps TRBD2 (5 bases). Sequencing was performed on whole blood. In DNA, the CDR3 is TGCGCCAGCAGTGGAGAGGGATACGAGCAGTACTTC. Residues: CASSGEGYEQYF.